This T cell receptor (beta chain) was observed in a study of blood T cell repertoires in COVID-19. CDR1 and CDR2 (germline): SEHNR, FQNEAQ (reference sequence). J was trimmed by 1 base and V by 2 bases; bases with no gene match: 4. The CDR3 has 16 residues. The count of this clone is one. The assay was immunoSEQ multiplex PCR, and TCRdb's table has in-frame clones only and misses some. The repertoire includes 46,000 or so clones, about nine tenths of them detected once, and roughly 20% sits in the top ten. The source material was peripheral blood. This chain uses TRBV7-9 with TRBJ2-2, with TRBD1 matching 7 bases. This receptor was identified in a man between 65 and 85 years old with active COVID-19. In DNA form, the CDR3 reads TGTGCCAGCAGCTTATTCGGACAGGTGAACACCGGGGAGCTGTTTTTT. Protein product: CASSLFGQVNTGELFF.